This T cell receptor (beta chain) was profiled in a study of T cell changes during pregnancy in multiple sclerosis. Per germline, CDR1 SGDLS and CDR2 YYNGEE. The CDR3 extends over 17 amino acids. V gave up 2 bases and J gave up 1 base, with 18 bases separating them. The method was immunoSEQ multiplex PCR; TCRdb's version includes in-frame clones alone and lacks a portion of them. The table lists more than 50,000 clones, over 85% of them singletons, with 2.5% to 3.5% in the top ten. The origin of this receptor is a female donor in good health, enrolled as a control in a pregnancy study. Sequenced material: peripheral blood, taken in the first trimester of pregnancy. The chain is built from TRBV9 and TRBJ2-5, with D perhaps matching TRBD2 (7 bases). The CDR3 DNA reads as TGTGCCAGCAGCGTTAGGGGGGAGCGGGGCATCCAAGAGACCCAGTACTTC. It encodes CASSVRGERGIQETQYF.